The rows below give T cell receptor beta chains drawn from one sample of a study of cytomegalovirus exposure and HLA in healthy donors. Here immunoSEQ multiplex PCR was the method, and the copy in TCRdb shows in-frame clones only, minus some. The data contain 200,000 to 250,000 clones, 82% of them singletons. Input material: PBMCs. The receptors here all came from a middle-aged woman in good health and CMV-seronegative. The CDR3 runs from the conserved cysteine through the conserved F or W. The order of the fields is D gene, clone size, J gene, V gene, CDR3 protein, CDR3 DNA. A D gene is named only where the DNA matches it firmly. Rows may omit the clone size; those that give it use once, few, many or a size class.

>NA|NA|TRBJ1-3|TRBV7-9
CASRLREDRTIYF
TGTGCCAGCAGGCTCCGGGAAGATAGGACCATATATTTT
>NA|NA|TRBJ1-4|TRBV2
CASKGQPNEKLFF
TGTGCCAGCAAGGGGCAGCCAAATGAAAAACTGTTTTTT
>NA|NA|TRBJ1-2|TRBV28
CATAGSQVTYGYTF
TGTGCCACCGCGGGGTCCCAGGTTACCTATGGCTACACCTTC
>TRBD1|NA|TRBJ2-7|TRBV10-3
CATKGSDRVTYEQYF
TGTGCCACAAAGGGGAGTGACAGGGTCACCTACGAGCAGTACTTC
>TRBD1|NA|TRBJ2-7|TRBV7-9
CASSWGGTGPSYEQYF
TGTGCCAGCAGCTGGGGGGGGACAGGGCCGTCCTACGAGCAGTACTTC
>TRBD1|NA|TRBJ1-5|TRBV5-1
CASSLGGTENQPQHF
TGCGCCAGCAGCTTGGGAGGGACAGAAAATCAGCCCCAGCATTTT
>TRBD2|NA|TRBJ2-7|TRBV11-2
CASSPETSVYEQYF
TGTGCCAGCAGCCCCGAGACTAGCGTCTACGAGCAGTACTTC
>NA|NA|TRBJ2-7|TRBV27
CASINRVGPYEQYF
TGTGCCAGCATAAACAGGGTTGGCCCCTACGAGCAGTACTTC
>NA|NA|TRBJ2-7|TRBV18
CASSPGNSYEQYF
TGTGCCAGCTCCCCGGGAAACTCCTACGAGCAGTACTTC
>NA|NA|TRBJ1-2|TRBV14
CASSQEPQGFGYTF
TGTGCCAGCAGCCAGGAGCCTCAGGGGTTTGGCTACACCTTC
>NA|NA|TRBJ2-3|TRBV9
CASSTRSSESAQYF
TGTGCCAGCAGCACCCGTTCGTCGGAGAGTGCGCAGTATTTT
>TRBD1|NA|TRBJ1-1|TRBV7-9
CASSVNRGTEAFF
TGTGCCAGCAGCGTTAACAGGGGTACTGAAGCTTTCTTT
>NA|NA|TRBJ2-7|TRBV18
CASSPADEQYF
TGTGCCAGCTCACCGGCTGACGAGCAGTACTTC
>TRBD2|NA|TRBJ2-4|TRBV7-9
CASSLGVTSGPAKNIQYF
TGTGCCAGCAGCTTAGGGGTGACTAGCGGGCCAGCCAAAAACATTCAGTACTTC
>NA|NA|TRBJ2-7|TRBV20-1
CSALARYEQYF
TGCAGTGCCCTGGCGCGGTACGAGCAGTACTTC
>TRBD1|NA|TRBJ1-4|TRBV30
CAWDRGTGIATNEKLFF
TGTGCCTGGGACCGAGGGACAGGGATTGCAACTAATGAAAAACTGTTTTTT
>TRBD1|NA|TRBJ1-2|TRBV28
CASSPLRDRGRRGYTF
TGTGCCAGCAGTCCTCTCCGGGACAGGGGGCGCCGGGGCTACACCTTC
>NA|NA|TRBJ2-7|TRBV27
CASSSLGQPSYEQYF
TGTGCCAGCAGTTCCCTAGGACAGCCATCCTACGAGCAGTACTTC
>TRBD2|NA|TRBJ2-7|TRBV27
CASSGTSVYEQYF
TGTGCCAGCAGCGGGACTAGCGTATACGAGCAGTACTTC
>NA|NA|TRBJ2-7|TRBV18
CASSPQEFKGNEQYF
TGTGCCAGCTCACCACAGGAGTTCAAGGGGAACGAGCAGTACTTC
>NA|NA|TRBJ2-7|TRBV7-9
CASSAGISIAEQYF
TGTGCCAGCAGCGCGGGAATTTCTATAGCGGAGCAGTACTTC
>TRBD1|once|TRBJ2-7|TRBV27
CASSRTGPYEQYF
TGTGCCAGCAGTAGGACAGGACCCTACGAGCAGTACTTC
>NA|few|TRBJ2-7|TRBV13
CASSPGLTPYEQYF
TGTGCCAGCAGCCCCGGACTAACCCCCTACGAGCAGTACTTC
>NA|NA|TRBJ1-4|TRBV6-1
CASIPGRSEKLFF
TGTGCCAGTATACCGGGTCGGAGTGAAAAACTGTTTTTT
>NA|once|TRBJ1-4|TRBV5-5
CASRERRDLTEKLFF
TGTGCCAGCAGAGAACGCAGGGATTTAACGGAAAAACTGTTTTTT
>TRBD1|NA|TRBJ2-7|TRBV27
CASRGTGNSYEQYF
TGTGCCAGCAGAGGGACAGGGAACTCCTACGAGCAGTACTTC
>TRBD1|NA|TRBJ1-1|TRBV18
CASSLGQGATEAFF
TGTGCCAGCTCGCTGGGACAGGGTGCCACTGAAGCTTTCTTT
>NA|NA|TRBJ2-1|TRBV7-8
CASSFTGLNEQFF
TGTGCCAGCAGCTTTACAGGTCTGAATGAGCAGTTCTTC
>TRBD1|once|TRBJ1-1|TRBV2
CASSPRTGATEAFF
TGTGCCAGCAGTCCGCGTACAGGGGCCACTGAAGCTTTCTTT
>NA|NA|TRBJ1-3|TRBV14
CASSLYRGGGNTIYF
TGTGCCAGCAGCCTTTACAGAGGAGGCGGAAACACCATATATTTT
>NA|NA|TRBJ1-1|TRBV6-4
CASGETGSEAFF
TGTGCCAGCGGAGAAACAGGGTCAGAAGCTTTCTTT
>TRBD1|NA|TRBJ2-6|TRBV19
CASTTAGTGGRRAGANVLTF
TGTGCCAGTACTACAGCCGGGACAGGGGGCAGGAGGGCTGGGGCCAACGTCCTGACTTTC
>NA|few|TRBJ1-2|TRBV6-6
CASSQINYGYTF
TGTGCCAGCAGTCAGATTAACTATGGCTACACCTTC
>TRBD2|NA|TRBJ2-1|TRBV15
CATSRARSGGNEQFF
TGTGCCACCAGCAGAGCGCGGAGCGGGGGTAATGAGCAGTTCTTC
>NA|NA|TRBJ2-5|TRBV5-1
CASSLAAGRGSGETQYF
TGCGCCAGCAGCTTGGCCGCGGGTCGCGGGTCAGGAGAGACCCAGTACTTC
>NA|few|TRBJ1-2|TRBV7-2
CASSFAGAPNYGYTF
TGTGCCAGCAGCTTTGCAGGGGCCCCTAACTATGGCTACACCTTC
>TRBD1|NA|TRBJ2-7|TRBV7-8
CASSFRDRGYGEQYF
TGTGCCAGCAGCTTCCGGGACAGGGGTTACGGCGAGCAGTACTTC
>TRBD1|once|TRBJ2-5|TRBV27
CASRPGQAPLGEQYF
TGTGCCAGCAGACCGGGACAGGCCCCGTTGGGAGAGCAGTACTTC
>NA|NA|TRBJ2-7|TRBV29-1
CSVTRQGEQYF
TGCAGCGTCACGCGTCAGGGGGAGCAGTACTTC
>NA|NA|TRBJ2-2|TRBV7-2
CASSLLPPGQNTGELFF
TGTGCCAGCAGCTTACTTCCTCCGGGACAGAACACCGGGGAGCTGTTTTTT
>NA|NA|TRBJ1-3|TRBV30
CAWSGGMFSGNTIYF
TGTGCCTGGAGTGGCGGGATGTTCTCTGGAAACACCATATATTTT
>TRBD1|NA|TRBJ1-2|TRBV7-3
CASSLARGYGYTF
TGTGCCAGCAGCTTGGCCAGGGGGTATGGCTACACCTTC
>NA|NA|TRBJ2-2|TRBV6-1
CASSPSSASGELFF
TGTGCCAGCAGTCCATCTAGCGCCTCCGGGGAGCTGTTTTTT
>NA|NA|TRBJ1-2|TRBV2
CASSGTANIYGYTF
TGTGCCAGCAGTGGGACAGCCAATATCTATGGCTACACCTTC
>NA|NA|TRBJ2-7|TRBV5-8
CASSLPNEQYF
TGTGCCAGCAGCTTGCCCAACGAGCAGTACTTC
>TRBD2|few|TRBJ2-1|TRBV10-1
CASSGTSGRASDEQFF
TGCGCCAGCAGTGGGACTAGCGGGAGGGCCTCGGATGAGCAGTTCTTC
>TRBD2|NA|TRBJ2-2|TRBV9
CASSVDGRRITGELFF
TGTGCCAGCAGCGTAGACGGGAGGAGGATCACCGGGGAGCTGTTTTTT
>NA|NA|TRBJ1-2|TRBV7-2
CASSLAVAGGYTF
TGTGCCAGCAGCTTAGCAGTGGCGGGGGGCTACACCTTC
>TRBD2|NA|TRBJ2-1|TRBV7-3
CASSEGLAGGNEQFF
TGTGCCAGCAGCGAGGGACTAGCGGGAGGCAATGAGCAGTTCTTC
>NA|NA|TRBJ1-5|TRBV28
CASSQLRENQPQHF
TGTGCCAGCAGCCAGTTGAGGGAGAATCAGCCCCAGCATTTT
>NA|NA|TRBJ1-1|TRBV7-7
CASSVDRNTEAFF
TGTGCCAGCAGCGTCGACAGGAACACTGAAGCTTTCTTT
>NA|few|TRBJ1-6|TRBV5-1
CASSPGHNNSPLHF
TGCGCCAGCAGCCCTGGACACAATAATTCACCCCTCCACTTT
>NA|few|TRBJ1-3|TRBV5-1
CASSQDGGLNTIYF
TGCGCCAGCAGCCAGGATGGGGGCCTGAACACCATATATTTT
>NA|many|TRBJ1-5|TRBV6-1
CASRDYLGNQPQHF
TGTGCCAGCCGAGATTACCTCGGCAATCAGCCCCAGCATTTT
>TRBD1|NA|TRBJ1-1|TRBV11-3
CASSFGTGEHTEAFF
TGTGCCAGCAGCTTTGGGACAGGGGAACACACTGAAGCTTTCTTT